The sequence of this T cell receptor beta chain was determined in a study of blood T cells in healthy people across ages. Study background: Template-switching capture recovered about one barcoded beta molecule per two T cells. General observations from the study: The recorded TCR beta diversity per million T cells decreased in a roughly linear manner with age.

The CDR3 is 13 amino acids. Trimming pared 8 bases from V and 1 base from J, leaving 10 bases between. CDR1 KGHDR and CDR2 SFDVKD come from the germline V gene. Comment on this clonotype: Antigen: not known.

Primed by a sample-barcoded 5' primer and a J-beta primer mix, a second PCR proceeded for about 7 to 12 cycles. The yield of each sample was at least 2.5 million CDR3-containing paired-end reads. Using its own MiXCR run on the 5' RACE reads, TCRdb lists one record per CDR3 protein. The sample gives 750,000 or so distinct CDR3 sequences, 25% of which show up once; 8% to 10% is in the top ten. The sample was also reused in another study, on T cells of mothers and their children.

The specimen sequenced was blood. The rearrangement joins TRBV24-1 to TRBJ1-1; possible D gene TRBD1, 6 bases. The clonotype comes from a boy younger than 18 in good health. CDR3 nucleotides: TGTGCCACCACCGGGACATCGAACACTGAAGCTTTCTTT. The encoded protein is CATTGTSNTEAFF.